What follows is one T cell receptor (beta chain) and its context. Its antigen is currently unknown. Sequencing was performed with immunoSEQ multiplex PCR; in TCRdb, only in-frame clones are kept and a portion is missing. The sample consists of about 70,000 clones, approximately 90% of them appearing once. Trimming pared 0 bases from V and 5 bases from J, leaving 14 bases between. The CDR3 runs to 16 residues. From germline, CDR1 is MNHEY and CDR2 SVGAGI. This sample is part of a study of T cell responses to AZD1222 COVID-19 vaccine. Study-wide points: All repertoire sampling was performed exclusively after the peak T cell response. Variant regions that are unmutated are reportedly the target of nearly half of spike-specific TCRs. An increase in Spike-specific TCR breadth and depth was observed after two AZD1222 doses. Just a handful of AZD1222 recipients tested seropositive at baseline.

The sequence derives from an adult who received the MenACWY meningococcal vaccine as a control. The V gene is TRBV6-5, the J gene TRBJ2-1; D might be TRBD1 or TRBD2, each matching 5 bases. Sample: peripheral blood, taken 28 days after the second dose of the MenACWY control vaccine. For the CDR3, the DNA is TGTGCCAGCAGTTACTCCTACGGGGCGTTTAACAATGAGCAGTTCTTC. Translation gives CASSYSYGAFNNEQFF.